This TCR beta chain originates from a study of T cell changes during pregnancy in multiple sclerosis. TCRdb's table, derived via immunoSEQ multiplex PCR, lists solely in-frame clones and lacks some. The sample lists 90,000 to 120,000 clones, 85% to 95% occurring once. From germline, CDR1 is MNHEY and CDR2 SVGAGI. Trimming removed 11 bases at V and 1 base at J, with 14 bases between. The length of the CDR3 is 13 residues. The sample was peripheral blood, taken in the second trimester of pregnancy. The rearrangement links TRBV6-5 to TRBJ1-1, with D maybe TRBD1 (6 bases). The sequence came from a female donor with multiple sclerosis, enrolled in a pregnancy study. The CDR3: CASRGGKNTEAFF. The CDR3 DNA is TGTGCCTCAAGGGGGGGGAAGAACACTGAAGCTTTCTTT.